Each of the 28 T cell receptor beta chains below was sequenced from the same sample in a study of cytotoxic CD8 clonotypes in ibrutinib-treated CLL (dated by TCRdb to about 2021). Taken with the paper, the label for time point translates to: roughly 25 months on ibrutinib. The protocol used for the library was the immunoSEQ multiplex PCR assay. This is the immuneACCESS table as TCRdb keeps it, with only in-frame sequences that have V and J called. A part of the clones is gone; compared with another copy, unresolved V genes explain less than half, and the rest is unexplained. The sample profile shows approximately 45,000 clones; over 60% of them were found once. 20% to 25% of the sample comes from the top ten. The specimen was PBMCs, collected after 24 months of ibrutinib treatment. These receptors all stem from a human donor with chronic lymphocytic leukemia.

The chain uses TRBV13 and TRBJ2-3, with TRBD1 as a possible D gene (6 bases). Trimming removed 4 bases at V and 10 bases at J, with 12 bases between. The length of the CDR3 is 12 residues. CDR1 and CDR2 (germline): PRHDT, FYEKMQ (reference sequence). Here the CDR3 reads CASSSLTGSQYF. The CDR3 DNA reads TGTGCCAGCAGCTCCCTGACAGGTTCGCAGTATTTT.

The CDR3: CASSLRPQETQYF. The CDR3 DNA follows: TGTGCCAGCAGCTTACGCCCACAAGAGACCCAGTACTTC. This chain connects TRBV7-6 to TRBJ2-5; D gene unclear. The V gene's germline CDR1 is SGHVS and CDR2 FNYEAQ. V shed 2 bases and J shed 2 bases, with 6 bases lying between them. The CDR3 totals 13 residues.

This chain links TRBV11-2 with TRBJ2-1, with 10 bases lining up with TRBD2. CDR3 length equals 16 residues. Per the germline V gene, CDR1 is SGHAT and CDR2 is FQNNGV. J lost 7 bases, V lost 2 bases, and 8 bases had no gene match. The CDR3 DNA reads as TGTGCCAGCAGCTTAAGGCTAGCGGGAGTAGGGAATGAGCAGTTCTTC. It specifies CASSLRLAGVGNEQFF.

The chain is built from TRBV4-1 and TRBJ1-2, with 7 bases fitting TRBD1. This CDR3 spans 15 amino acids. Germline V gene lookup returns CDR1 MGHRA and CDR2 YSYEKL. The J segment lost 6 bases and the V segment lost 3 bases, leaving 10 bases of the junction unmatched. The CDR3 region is CASSHNRGKWDGYTF. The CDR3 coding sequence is TGCGCCAGCAGCCACAACAGGGGTAAATGGGATGGCTACACCTTC.

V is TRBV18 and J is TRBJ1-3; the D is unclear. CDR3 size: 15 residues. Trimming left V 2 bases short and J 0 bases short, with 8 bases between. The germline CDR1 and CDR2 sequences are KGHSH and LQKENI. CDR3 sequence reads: CASSPVGDSGNTIYF. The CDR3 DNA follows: TGTGCCAGCTCACCAGTAGGAGACTCTGGAAACACCATATATTTT.

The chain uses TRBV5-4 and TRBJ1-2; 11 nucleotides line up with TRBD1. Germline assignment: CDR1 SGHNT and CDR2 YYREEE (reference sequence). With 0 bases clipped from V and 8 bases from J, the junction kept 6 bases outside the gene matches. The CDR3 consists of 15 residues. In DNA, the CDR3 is TGTGCCAGCAGCTTGGCCGGGACAGGGGGAAGAGGCTACACCTTC. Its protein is CASSLAGTGGRGYTF.

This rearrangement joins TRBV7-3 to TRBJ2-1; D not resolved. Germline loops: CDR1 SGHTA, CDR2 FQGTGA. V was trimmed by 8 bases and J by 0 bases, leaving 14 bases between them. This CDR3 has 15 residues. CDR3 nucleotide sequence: TGTGCCAGCGGGGTAGGGCCTAGCTCCTACAATGAGCAGTTCTTC. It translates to CASGVGPSSYNEQFF.

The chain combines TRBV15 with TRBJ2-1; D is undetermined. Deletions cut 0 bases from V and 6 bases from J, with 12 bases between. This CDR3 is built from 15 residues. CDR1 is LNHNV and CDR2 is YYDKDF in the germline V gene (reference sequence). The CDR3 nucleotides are TGTGCCACCAGCAGAGATCCTCAGGCACGCAATGAGCAGTTCTTC. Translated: CATSRDPQARNEQFF.

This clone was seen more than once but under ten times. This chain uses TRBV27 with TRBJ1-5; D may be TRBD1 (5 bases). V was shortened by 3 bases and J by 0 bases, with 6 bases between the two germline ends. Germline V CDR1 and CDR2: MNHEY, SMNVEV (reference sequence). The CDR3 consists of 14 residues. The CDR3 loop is CASSFQGSNQPQHF. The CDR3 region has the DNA TGTGCCAGCAGTTTCCAGGGTAGCAATCAGCCCCAGCATTTT.

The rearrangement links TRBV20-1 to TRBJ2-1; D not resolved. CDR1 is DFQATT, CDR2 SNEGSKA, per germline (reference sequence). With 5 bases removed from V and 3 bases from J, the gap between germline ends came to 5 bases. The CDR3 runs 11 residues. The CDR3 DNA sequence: TGCAGTGCTGAGGTCTACAATGAGCAGTTCTTC. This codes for CSAEVYNEQFF.

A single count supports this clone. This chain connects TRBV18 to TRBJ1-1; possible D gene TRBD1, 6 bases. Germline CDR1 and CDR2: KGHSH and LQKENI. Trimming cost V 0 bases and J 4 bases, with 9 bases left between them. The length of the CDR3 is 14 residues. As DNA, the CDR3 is TGTGCCAGCTCACCACCGACAGGCCCCACTGAAGCTTTCTTT. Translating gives CASSPPTGPTEAFF. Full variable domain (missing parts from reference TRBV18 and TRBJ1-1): NAGVMQNPRHLVRRRGQEARLRCSPMKGHSHVYWYRQLPEEGLKFMVYLQKENIIDESGMPKERFSAEFPKEGPSILRIQQVVRGDSAAYFCASSPPTGPTEAFFGQGTRLTVV.

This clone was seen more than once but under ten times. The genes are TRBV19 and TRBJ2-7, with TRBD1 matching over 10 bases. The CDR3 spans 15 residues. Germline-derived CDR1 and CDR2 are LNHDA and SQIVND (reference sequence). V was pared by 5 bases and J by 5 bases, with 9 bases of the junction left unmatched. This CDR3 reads CASSEPGQGSDEQYF. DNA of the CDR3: TGTGCCAGTAGTGAACCGGGACAGGGGTCCGACGAGCAGTACTTC.

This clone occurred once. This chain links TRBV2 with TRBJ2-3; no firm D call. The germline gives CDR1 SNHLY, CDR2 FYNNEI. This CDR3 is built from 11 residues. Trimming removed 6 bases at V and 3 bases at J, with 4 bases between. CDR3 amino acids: CASSTTDTQYF. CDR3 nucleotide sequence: TGTGCCAGCAGCACTACAGATACGCAGTATTTT.

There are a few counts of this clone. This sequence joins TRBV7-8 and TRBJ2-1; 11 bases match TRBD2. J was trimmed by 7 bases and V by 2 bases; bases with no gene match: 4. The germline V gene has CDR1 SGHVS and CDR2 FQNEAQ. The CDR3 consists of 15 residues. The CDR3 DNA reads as TGTGCCAGCAGCTTAATAGCGGGAGGGCCGAATGAGCAGTTCTTC. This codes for CASSLIAGGPNEQFF.

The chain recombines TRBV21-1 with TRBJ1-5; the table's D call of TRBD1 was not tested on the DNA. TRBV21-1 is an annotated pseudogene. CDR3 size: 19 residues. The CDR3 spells CASSKGVQGHAYSNQPQHF. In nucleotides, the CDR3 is TGTGCCAGCAGCAAAGGTGTCCAGGGACACGCGTATAGCAATCAGCCCCAGCATTTT.

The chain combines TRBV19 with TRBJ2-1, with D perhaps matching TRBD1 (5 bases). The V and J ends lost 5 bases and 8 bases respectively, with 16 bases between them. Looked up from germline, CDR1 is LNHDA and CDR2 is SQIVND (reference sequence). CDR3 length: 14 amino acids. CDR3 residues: CASSLSYSGYEQFF. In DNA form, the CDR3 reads TGTGCCAGTAGTCTCTCTTATTCAGGGTATGAGCAGTTCTTC.

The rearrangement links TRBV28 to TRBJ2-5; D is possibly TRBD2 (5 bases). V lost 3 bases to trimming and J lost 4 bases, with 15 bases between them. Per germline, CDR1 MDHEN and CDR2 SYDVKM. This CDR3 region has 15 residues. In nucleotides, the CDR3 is TGTGCCAGCAGTTTGGAGGAACGAGTCCCAGAGACCCAGTACTTC. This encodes CASSLEERVPETQYF.

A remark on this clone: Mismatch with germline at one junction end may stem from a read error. The CDR3 sequence: CASSLAPTHEQFF. CDR3 DNA: TGTGCTAGCAGCTTGGCCCCAACCCATGAGCAGTTCTTC. The V call is TRBV7-7, the J call TRBJ2-1; the D is unclear. The CDR3 has 13 residues. The germline gives CDR1 SSHAT, CDR2 FNYEAQ (reference sequence). Using reference TRBV7-7 and TRBJ2-1 for the parts outside the CDR3, the full variable domain is GAGVSQSPRYKVTKRGQDVTLRCDPISSHATLYWYQQALGQGPEFLTYFNYEAQPDKSGLPSDRFSAERPEGSISTLTIQRTEQRDSAMYRCASSLAPTHEQFFGPGTRLTVL.

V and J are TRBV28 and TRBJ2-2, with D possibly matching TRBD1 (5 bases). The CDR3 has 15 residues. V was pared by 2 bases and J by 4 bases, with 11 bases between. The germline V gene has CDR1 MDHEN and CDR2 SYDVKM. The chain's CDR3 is CASSLGAGITGELFF. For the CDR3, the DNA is TGTGCCAGCAGTTTAGGGGCAGGGATCACCGGGGAGCTGTTTTTT.

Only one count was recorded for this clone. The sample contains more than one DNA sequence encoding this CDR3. CDR3 coding DNA: TGTGCCTGGAGTGGTGGGTACACCTACGAGCAGTACTTC. Translating gives CAWSGGYTYEQYF. The chain is built from TRBV30 and TRBJ2-7; D gene uncertain. Germline V gene data show CDR1 as GTSNPN and CDR2 as SVGIG (reference sequence). The CDR3 has 13 residues. V was pared by 1 base and J by 2 bases, with 9 bases between.

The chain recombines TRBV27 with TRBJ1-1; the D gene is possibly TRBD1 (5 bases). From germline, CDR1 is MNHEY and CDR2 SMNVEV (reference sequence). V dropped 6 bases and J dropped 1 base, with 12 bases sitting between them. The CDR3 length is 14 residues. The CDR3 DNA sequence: TGTGCCAGCAGGGCGGGACTCGGGAACACTGAAGCTTTCTTT. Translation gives CASRAGLGNTEAFF.

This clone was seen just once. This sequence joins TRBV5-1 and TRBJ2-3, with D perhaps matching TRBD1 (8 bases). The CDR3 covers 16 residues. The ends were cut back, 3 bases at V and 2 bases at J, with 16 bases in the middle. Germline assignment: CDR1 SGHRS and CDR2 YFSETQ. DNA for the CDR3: TGCGCCAGCAGCTCCGACAGGGGAGGGGTCACAGATACGCAGTATTTT. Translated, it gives CASSSDRGGVTDTQYF.

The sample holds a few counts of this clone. The CDR3 reads CASSPGQGHQETQYF. CDR3 nucleotides: TGTGCCAGCAGCCCAGGTCAGGGGCACCAAGAGACCCAGTACTTC. This chain connects TRBV28 to TRBJ2-5, with D tentatively TRBD1 (6 bases). The length of the CDR3 is 15 residues. V dropped 6 bases and J dropped 0 bases, with 14 bases sitting between them. Looked up from germline, CDR1 is MDHEN and CDR2 is SYDVKM.

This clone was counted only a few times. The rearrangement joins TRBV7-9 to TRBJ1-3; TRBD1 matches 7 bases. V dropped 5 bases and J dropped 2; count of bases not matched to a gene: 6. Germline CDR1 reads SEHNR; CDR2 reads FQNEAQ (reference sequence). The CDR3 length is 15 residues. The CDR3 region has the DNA TGTGCCAGCAGCCCAGGAGGGGGCGCTGGAAACACCATATATTTT. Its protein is CASSPGGGAGNTIYF. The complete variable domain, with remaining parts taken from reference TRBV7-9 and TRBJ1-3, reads DTGVSQNPRHKITKRGQNVTFRCDPISEHNRLYWYRQTLGQGPEFLTYFQNEAQLEKSRLLSDRFSAERPKGSFSTLEIQRTEQGDSAMYLCASSPGGGAGNTIYFGEGSWLTVV.

The CDR3 DNA reads TGCGCCAGCAGAGCCGGGACAGAAACTGAAGCTTTCTTT. Translation: CASRAGTETEAFF. The rearrangement uses TRBV5-1 and TRBJ1-1, with 7 positions matching TRBD1. Looked up from germline, CDR1 is SGHRS and CDR2 is YFSETQ. This CDR3 has 13 residues. With V trimmed by 5 bases and J by 5 bases, 6 bases remained unmatched.

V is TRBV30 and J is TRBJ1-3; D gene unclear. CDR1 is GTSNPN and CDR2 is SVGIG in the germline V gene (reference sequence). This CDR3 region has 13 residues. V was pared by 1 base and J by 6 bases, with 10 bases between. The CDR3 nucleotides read TGTGCCTGGAGTGAGAACATGGCAAACACCATATATTTT. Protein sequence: CAWSENMANTIYF.

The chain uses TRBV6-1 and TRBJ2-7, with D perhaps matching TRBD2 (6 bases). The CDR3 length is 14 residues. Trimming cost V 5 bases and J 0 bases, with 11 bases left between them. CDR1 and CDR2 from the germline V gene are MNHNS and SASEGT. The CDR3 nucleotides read TGTGCCAGCAGTCATAGCGGAAGCTCCTACGAGCAGTACTTC. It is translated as CASSHSGSSYEQYF.

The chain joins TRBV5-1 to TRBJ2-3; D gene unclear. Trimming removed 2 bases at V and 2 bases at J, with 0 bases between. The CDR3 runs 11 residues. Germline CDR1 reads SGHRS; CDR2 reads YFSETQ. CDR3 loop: CASSFTDTQYF. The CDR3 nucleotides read TGCGCCAGCAGCTTCACAGATACGCAGTATTTT.